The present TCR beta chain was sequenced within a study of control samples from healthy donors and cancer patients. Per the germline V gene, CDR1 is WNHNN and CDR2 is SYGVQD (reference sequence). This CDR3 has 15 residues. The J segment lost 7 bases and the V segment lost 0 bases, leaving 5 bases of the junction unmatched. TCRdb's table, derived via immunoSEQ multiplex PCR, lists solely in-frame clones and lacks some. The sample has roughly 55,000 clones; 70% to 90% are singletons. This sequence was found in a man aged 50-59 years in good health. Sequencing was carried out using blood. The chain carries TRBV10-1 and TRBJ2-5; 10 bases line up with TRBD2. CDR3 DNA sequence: TGCGCCAGCAGTGAGTCGGGGACTAGCGTCGGGACCCAGTACTTC. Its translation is CASSESGTSVGTQYF.